This paragraph reports one T cell receptor beta chain. This clonotype was seen at least ten times. Its antigen target is currently unknown. Base qualities are not provided; no much larger clone lies one nucleotide away. The source of the sample is a study of T cells in Graves' hyperthyroidism and ophthalmopathy (dated by TCRdb to between 2018 and 2021). Describing the broader study: To identify TCR V-J signatures that set the groups apart, the researchers used a discovery cohort of 100 or so patients, made up of fewer than 50 with Graves' ophthalmopathy and about 60 with stable Graves' hyperthyroidism. Prospective prediction of ophthalmopathy was tested in an independent validation cohort consisting of under 20 hyperthyroidism patients and about 17 patients who later progressed to ophthalmopathy. The 100 or so discovery patients were randomly divided into training and test sets at a 7:3 ratio. Thyroid tissue and blood T-cell repertoires from about six Graves' hyperthyroidism patients were also compared in the study. After sampling, hyperthyroidism patients received methimazole starting at 30 mg daily, and ophthalmopathy patients received high-dose intravenous methylprednisolone. TCR Vbeta CDR3 sequencing of some 140 peripheral blood samples (approximately 44 ophthalmopathy, about 75 hyperthyroidism and around 17 progressor patients) is reported in the paper.

TCR beta CDR3 regions were amplified from RNA transcripts. The TCR CDR3 was subjected to a first round of RT-PCR using the HTBI primer set and the Qiagen OneStep RT-PCR kit. A second multiplex PCR round built the libraries, followed by size selection and purification. Sequencing of the libraries was done on an Illumina HiSeq2000 using paired-end 100 bp reads. The paper's data handling went like this. Raw data were processed with SOAPnuke, discarding reads with adapters, uncalled bases, mean Phred below 15, or no exact constant-primer or identifier match. COPE v1.2.5 was used to merge the high-quality paired reads, and each unique nucleotide sequence was defined as a clonotype. MiTCR v1.1 was used to align clonotypes to the IMGT TRBV, TRBD and TRBJ reference segments. The analysis was restricted to V-J combinations with a frequency above 0.0001, which together covered over 99% of the repertoires. The TCS score was defined as the ratio of F50 (clonal expansion) to E x V (chaos), calculated using BLOSUM62-based TCRdist between CDR3 peptides within each V-J. Welch's t-statistics and random forest reduced around 510 V-J features to 10 to 15, which were used in a naive Bayes classifier (R e1071). The Morisita-Horn index was used to measure how similar the thyroid and blood repertoires were. TCRdb passed the public sequencing reads through fastp at Q25 and MiXCR, retaining productive beta sequences. Every distinct CDR3 protein forms one entry, paired with its most common genes and DNA. The V and J calls and clone size come from TCRdb's table, not from the authors' own analysis. The sample data list 500,000 to 750,000 distinct CDR3 sequences, and more than 45% of these were observed just once. About 7.8% of the sample comes from the top ten.

Graves' hyperthyroidism was defined as stable when no progression to ophthalmopathy occurred over 18 months of follow-up. The hyperthyroidism patients were between 18 and 65 years old and newly diagnosed, with a disease duration of less than 2 months. The study excluded patients with uncontrolled infections, other autoimmune diseases, pregnancy or lactation. Diagnoses were established on the basis of clinical symptoms, serum thyroxine and TRAb, thyroid ultrasound, and orbital computed tomography. Trizol reagent was used to extract total RNA, and RNA quality was then checked on an Agilent 2100 Bioanalyzer. V lost 3 bases and J lost 10 bases; the stretch between them is 13 bases long. CDR3 length: 13 amino acids, cysteine to phenylalanine. Only CDR3 DNA is held: 39 bases, read in frame from base 1. The germline V gene gives CDR1 as SNHLY and CDR2 as FYNNEI. Paper-wide results and their limitations: Sample size was not statistically predetermined, and blinding of investigators to group allocation was not performed. During validation, the model predicted progression to ophthalmopathy a median of approximately 7 months ahead of onset, with almost 71% sensitivity and around 73% specificity. Most expanded thyroid clonotypes (frequency above 0.001) were also found in blood, which suggests that blood repertoires may mirror thyroid immune responses. A model built on a 13 V-J signature distinguished ophthalmopathy from stable hyperthyroidism, reaching around 88% sensitivity and around 81% specificity in cross-validation and 80%/75% in testing.

The source material was peripheral blood or thyroid tissue (not recorded which). The sequence derives from a woman under 30 with Graves' hyperthyroidism. Recombination linked TRBV2 to TRBJ2-1; the D gene assignment is ambiguous. The CDR3 has the sequence CASSEEPLYEQFF. Read as DNA, the sequence is TGTGCCAGCAGTGAGGAACCACTTTACGAGCAGTTCTTC. Joined to the reference TRBV2 and TRBJ2-1 proteins, this CDR3 gives the full variable domain: EPEVTQTPSHQVTQMGQEVILRCVPISNHLYFYWYRQILGQKVEFLVSFYNNEISEKSEIFDDQFSVERPDGSNFTLKIRSTKLEDSAMYFCASSEEPLYEQFFGPGTRLTVL.